The subject of this entry is one T cell receptor beta chain. The antigen remains undetermined. Profiled with immunoSEQ multiplex PCR; TCRdb holds only in-frame clones, not every one. The data show tens of thousands of clones, approximately 86% seen once. The data stem from a study of T cells in localized non-small cell lung cancer. The CDR3 runs 14 residues. Trimming shortened V by 4 bases and J by 6 bases, and 16 bases separated the two germline ends. The germline gives CDR1 SGHDN, CDR2 FVKESK. Study-level points and caveats: Uninvolved nearby lung showed the greatest T cell clonality, exceeding that found in tumor. The appearance of a median approximately 61 of the top 100 tumor clones was seen in adjacent lung.

The V call is TRBV14, the J call TRBJ2-7; D unclear. The sample in question was peripheral blood, obtained before any cancer treatment. The source of this sequence is a man aged 40 to 70 with stage I lung adenocarcinoma. The CDR3 nucleotides are TGTGCCAGCAGCCCGAGAGGTAACGCACGCGAGCAGTACTTC. This encodes CASSPRGNAREQYF.